This record covers a single T cell receptor (beta chain). The antigen is unknown. The sample originates from a study of cytomegalovirus exposure and HLA in healthy donors. Study results and caveats: The dataset shows that most TCR sequences were rare, while some public TCRs occurred in many donors. Specific recognition of CMV antigens was confirmed in vitro for a few chains (all CMV-associated).

Trimming at V came to 6 bases and at J to 8 bases, leaving 3 bases not matched to a gene. The germline gives CDR1 SGHTS, CDR2 YDEGEE. The CDR3 is 14 residues long. From the approximately 120-subject validation cohort, which was separate from the roughly 670-subject first cohort, the donors were drawn. TCRdb keeps only in-frame clones here, not all; method: immunoSEQ multiplex PCR. The sample has 70,000 to 85,000 clones; 94% are singletons. This sequence originates from a woman between 18 and 29 years old in good health and CMV-seropositive. The specimen sequenced was PBMCs. The chain has TRBV5-8 and TRBJ1-6; TRBD1 matches at 12 bases. The CDR3 sequence: CASTGTGGDSPLHF. DNA of the CDR3: TGTGCCAGCACCGGGACAGGGGGCGATTCACCCCTCCACTTT. The full variable domain, with the rest looked up from reference TRBV5-8 and TRBJ1-6, is EAGVTQSPTHLIKTRGQQATLRCSPISGHTSVYWYQQALGLGLQFLLWYDEGEERNRGNFPPRFSGRQFPNYSSELNVNALELEDSALYLCASTGTGGDSPLHFGNGTRLTVT.